The rows below give T cell receptor beta chains drawn from one sample of a study of tumor and adjacent non-tumor tissue in lung cancer. TCRdb fed the multiplex PCR reads into MiXCR, producing one record per CDR3 protein. In the table there are under 100,000 distinct CDR3 sequences, about 66% of which are singletons. Sequenced: lung tumor tissue. These receptors came from a man aged 65-85 years with non-small cell lung cancer. Each CDR3 is given with its conserved first and last residue. The D gene is left open where the match is weak. Clone size is given for some rows only: seen once, a few or many times, or a class if the clone is expanded.

abundance	v_gene	d_gene	j_gene	CDR3aa	CDR3nt
once	TRBV5-4	.	TRBJ2-5	CASGLEAYQEAQYF	TGTGCCAGCGGCTTGGAGGCGTACCAAGAGGCCCAATACTTC
many	TRBV20-1	.	TRBJ2-1	CSAKPLGTDIEQFF	TGCAGTGCAAAACCTCTCGGGACGGATATTGAGCAGTTCTTC
many	TRBV4-1	.	TRBJ2-7	CASSQERHTYYEQYF	TGCGCCAGCAGCCAAGAACGACACACCTACTACGAGCAGTACTTC
once	TRBV11-2	.	TRBJ2-2	CASSFPGSTGGLFF	TGTGCCAGCAGTTTCCCGGGGAGCACCGGGGGACTGTTTTTT
.	TRBV19	.	TRBJ2-1	CASSIIPSSNNEQFF	TGTGCCAGTAGTATTATCCCTAGCTCCAACAATGAGCAGTTCTTC
.	TRBV11-2	TRBD2	TRBJ2-3	CASIPGLAGPLSTDTQYF	TGTGCCAGCATCCCTGGATTAGCGGGGCCCTTGAGCACAGATACGCAATATTTT
few	TRBV5-1	TRBD1	TRBJ2-3	CASSLVPQHTGTASTDTQYF	TGCGCCAGCAGTTTAGTCCCACAGCACACCGGGACAGCTAGCACAGATACGCAGTATTTT
many	TRBV12-3/TRBV12-4	.	TRBJ2-1	CASSFGRGPRDEQFF	TGTGCCAGCAGTTTTGGTCGCGGGCCAAGGGATGAGCAGTTCTTC
few	TRBV20-1	TRBD2	TRBJ2-5	CSARVFAGDSQETQYF	TGCAGTGCTAGAGTTTTTGCGGGAGATTCACAAGAGACCCAGTACTTC
.	TRBV6-2/TRBV6-3	.	TRBJ2-2	CASSYQLGDTGELFF	TGTGCCAGCAGTTACCAGCTGGGGGACACCGGGGAGCTGTTTTTC
.	TRBV10-2	TRBD2	TRBJ2-1	CANMTSVGISNEQFF	TGCGCCAACATGACTAGCGTGGGAATCTCCAATGAGCAGTTCTTC
few	TRBV4-1	.	TRBJ2-1	CAGSQDVSPYYNEQFF	TGCGCCGGCAGCCAAGATGTTAGCCCCTATTACAATGAGCAGTTCTTC
once	TRBV28	.	TRBJ1-1	CASRFRDVNTEAFF	TGTGCCAGCAGATTCCGGGACGTGAACACTGAAGCTTTCTTT
many	TRBV12-3/TRBV12-4	TRBD1	TRBJ2-5	CASSFSGQGPLQETQYF	TGTGCCAGCAGTTTTAGTGGACAGGGCCCTCTCCAAGAGACCCAGTACTTC
.	TRBV11-3	TRBD2	TRBJ2-7	CASSPPAGDEKYF	TGTGCCAGCAGCCCCCCAGCGGGAGACGAGAAGTACTTT
many	TRBV10-2	TRBD1	TRBJ2-7	CASHPTGDHEQYF	TGCGCCAGCCACCCAACAGGGGACCACGAGCAGTACTTC
many	TRBV11-2	.	TRBJ1-1	CASSWATVNTEAFF	TGTGCCAGCAGCTGGGCGACAGTGAACACTGAAGCTTTCTTT
.	TRBV4-1	.	TRBJ1-1	CASNQVPNTEAFF	TGCGCCAGCAACCAAGTACCGAACACCGAAGCTTTCTTT
.	TRBV11-2	.	TRBJ2-7	CASSLDRGGSYEQYF	TGTGCCAGCAGCTTAGATAGGGGGGGGAGTTATGAGCAGTACTTC
.	TRBV5-1	TRBD1	TRBJ1-4	CASSLGTGEKLFF	TGCGCCAGCAGCTTGGGGACAGGGGAAAAACTGTTTTTT
.	TRBV30	.	TRBJ2-4	CAWSVGDANLAKNNQYF	TGTGCCTGGAGTGTGGGGGATGCTAATCTAGCCAAAAACAATCAGTACTTC
.	TRBV10-3	.	TRBJ2-3	CTIGNPVTDTQYF	TGTACCATCGGAAACCCGGTAACAGATACACAGTATTTT
.	TRBV24-1	.	TRBJ2-7	CATSDTVGYEQYF	TGTGCCACCAGTGATACGGTGGGCTACGAGCAGTACTTC
.	TRBV30	TRBD1	TRBJ2-4	CAWSDRGSNIQYF	TGTGCCTGGAGTGACAGGGGTTCAAACATTCAGTACTTC
many	TRBV10-3	.	TRBJ2-3	CAISAKGGSGTDTQYF	TGTGCCATCAGTGCAAAGGGGGGTTCCGGCACAGATACGCAGTATTTT
.	TRBV29-1	TRBD2	TRBJ2-1	CDGGGHTNEQFF	TGCGACGGGGGGGGACATACGAATGAGCAGTTCTTC
many	TRBV6-6	.	TRBJ2-2	CASSTQGSGELFF	TGTGCCAGCTCTACCCAGGGGTCCGGGGAGCTGTTTTTT
.	TRBV4-2	TRBD2	TRBJ2-2	CASSQKGAGRSGDLFF	TGTGCCAGCAGCCAAAAGGGAGCGGGACGATCCGGGGATCTGTTTTTT
.	TRBV28	.	TRBJ1-5	CVSRDRGGQRPQHF	TGTGTCAGCAGGGATCGAGGGGGACAAAGGCCCCAACATTTT
once	TRBV6-5	TRBD1	TRBJ2-5	CASGTGEWETQYF	TGTGCCAGCGGGACAGGCGAATGGGAGACCCAGTACTTC
.	TRBV11-2	.	TRBJ1-1	CASILLMGTGAFF	TGTGCCAGCATCTTGCTTATGGGCACTGGAGCTTTCTTT
many	TRBV29-1	.	TRBJ2-7	CSVDSGYEQYF	TGCAGCGTTGATTCCGGATACGAGCAGTACTTC
.	TRBV6-5	.	TRBJ2-6	CASSYGGETNVLTF	TGTGCCAGCAGTTACGGGGGAGAGACCAACGTCCTGACTTTC
.	TRBV6-1	TRBD2	TRBJ2-3	CACNVAGRSTDTQYF	TGTGCCTGCAATGTAGCGGGACGGAGCACAGATACGCAGTATTTT
many	TRBV12-3/TRBV12-4	TRBD2	TRBJ2-7	CASSFSLGGGVTYEQYF	TGTGCCAGCAGTTTCTCTCTCGGTGGGGGGGTAACCTACGAGCAGTACTTC
.	TRBV12-5	.	TRBJ2-2	CASGLGQGPTEELFF	TGTGCTAGTGGTTTGGGCCAGGGGCCCACCGAGGAGCTGTTTTTC
many	TRBV11-2	.	TRBJ2-2	CASSHHRGGTGELFF	TGTGCCAGCAGCCACCACAGGGGGGGGACCGGGGAGCTGTTTTTT
.	TRBV6-2/TRBV6-3	TRBD2	TRBJ2-1	CASSPGLAGKGEQFF	TGTGCCAGCAGTCCAGGACTAGCGGGGAAGGGTGAGCAGTTCTTC
many	TRBV14	.	TRBJ2-3	CASSHRPGSIRLDTQYF	TGTGCCAGCAGCCACCGGCCGGGGTCAATACGATTAGATACGCAGTATTTT
.	TRBV6-1	TRBD2	TRBJ2-4	CVSRGTSGELIAINIQYF	TGTGTCAGCAGGGGGACTAGCGGCGAATTAATAGCCATAAACATTCAGTACTTC
.	TRBV30	TRBD1	TRBJ2-1	CAWMDRQGNSNEQFF	TGTGCCTGGATGGATAGACAGGGCAATTCCAATGAGCAGTTCTTC